The 7 T cell receptor beta chains below come from one sample, sequenced in a study of blood T cell repertoires in COVID-19. Repertoires were generated with immunoSEQ multiplex PCR, while TCRdb's copy carries only in-frame clones and drops some. The profile shows 90,000 to 110,000 clones, 75% to 90% of them singletons. Source material: peripheral blood. These receptor sequences come from a human donor in a cohort sampled during active COVID-19.

The chain recombines TRBV27 with TRBJ2-5, with 7 positions matching TRBD1. There are 13 residues in the CDR3. Germline values: CDR1 MNHEY, CDR2 SMNVEV (reference sequence). V shed 4 bases, J shed 1 base, and the junction held 0 bases outside the gene matches. CDR3 amino acids: CASSWTGQETQYF. For the CDR3, the DNA is TGTGCCAGCAGTTGGACAGGCCAAGAGACCCAGTACTTC.

The chain employs TRBV6-5 and TRBJ1-5, with D unclear. The CDR3 length is 13 residues. Trimming cost V 4 bases and J 4 bases, with 8 bases left between them. CDR1 MNHEY and CDR2 SVGAGI come from the germline V gene. The CDR3 nucleotides read TGTGCCAGCAGTTCGAAGAGGAATCAGCCCCAGCATTTT. Protein: CASSSKRNQPQHF.

The sample holds one count of this clone. This chain links TRBV11-3 with TRBJ2-7; TRBD2 is a possible D gene (5 bases). CDR1 and CDR2 from the germline V gene are SGHNT and YENEEA. The CDR3 is 13 residues long. V dropped 8 bases and J dropped 2 bases, with 13 bases sitting between them. DNA of the CDR3: TGTGCCAGCTTAGCGCCGGAAACCTACGAGCAGTACTTC. Encoded protein: CASLAPETYEQYF.

The CDR3 sequence is CASTLTRGTGELFF. In nucleotides, the CDR3 is TGTGCCAGTACCCTCACCCGAGGGACCGGGGAGCTGTTTTTT. The rearrangement uses TRBV7-2 and TRBJ2-2; D is perhaps TRBD2 (5 bases). The CDR3 spans 14 residues. V was pared by 9 bases and J by 5 bases, with 16 bases between. Germline assignment: CDR1 SGHTA and CDR2 FQGNSA.

The rearrangement joins TRBV2 to TRBJ2-3, with 8 bases that match TRBD1. V shed 6 bases, J shed 6 bases, and the junction held 11 bases outside the gene matches. Per germline, CDR1 SNHLY and CDR2 FYNNEI. This CDR3 region has 15 residues. CDR3 region: CASSNRRQGRDTQYF. As DNA, the CDR3 is TGTGCCAGCAGCAACAGAAGACAGGGGAGGGATACGCAGTATTTT.

The gene calls are TRBV6-1 and TRBJ1-5, with D tentatively TRBD1 (5 bases). Germline V lookup: CDR1 MNHNS, CDR2 SASEGT. The CDR3 is 16 residues long. V was cut by 1 base and J by 10 bases, with 20 bases left in between. The CDR3 DNA is TGTGCCAGCAGTGAAGTAAGGAGTGGGACTAATTTTCCCCAGCATTTT. It is translated as CASSEVRSGTNFPQHF.

V is TRBV5-1 and J is TRBJ2-2; 7 nucleotides agree with TRBD2. CDR3 length equals 16 residues. With V trimmed by 2 bases and J by 4 bases, 8 bases remained unmatched. CDR1 is SGHRS and CDR2 is YFSETQ in the germline V gene. This CDR3 reads CASSFRFGEGTGELFF. Here the CDR3 DNA reads TGCGCCAGCAGCTTCCGGTTTGGGGAGGGCACCGGGGAGCTGTTTTTT.